Listed below are T cell receptor beta chains from one sample, sequenced in a study of patients and donors after allogeneic stem cell transplantation. TCRdb independently ran MiXCR on the RT-PCR reads; one entry per CDR3 protein. The data contain about 230,000 distinct CDR3 sequences, roughly 13% of them seen just once; the ten biggest clones take up around a tenth. Sequenced material: blood, either unsorted or a sorted T cell fraction (not recorded which). The receptors originated from a human donor who was either an allogeneic HSCT recipient or a stem cell or donor lymphocyte infusion donor (not recorded which). It is not recorded whose cells these are; they may come from a transplant donor. The CDR3 runs from the conserved cysteine through the conserved F or W. The D gene is left open where the match is weak. Clone size is not always given. Where it is, it says once, few, many or a class for expanded clones.

abundance: .
len: 16
v_gene: TRBV11-3
j_gene: TRBJ2-2
d_gene: .
CDR3aa: CASSAFGGAGTGELFF
CDR3nt: TGTGCCAGCAGCGCCTTCGGAGGGGCCGGCACCGGGGAGCTGTTTTTT

abundance: few
len: 15
v_gene: TRBV3-1
j_gene: TRBJ2-1
d_gene: .
CDR3aa: CASSRRRGVANEQFF
CDR3nt: TGTGCCAGCAGCCGACGACGTGGCGTTGCCAATGAGCAGTTCTTC

abundance: many
len: 12
v_gene: TRBV20-1
j_gene: TRBJ1-1
d_gene: .
CDR3aa: CSAYLSGREAFF
CDR3nt: TGCAGTGCGTACCTCTCGGGGCGCGAAGCTTTCTTT

abundance: many
len: 18
v_gene: TRBV5-6
j_gene: TRBJ2-2
d_gene: TRBD2
CDR3aa: CASSLRSGTSGNTGELFF
CDR3nt: TGTGCCAGCAGCTTGCGGTCCGGGACTAGCGGAAATACCGGGGAGCTGTTTTTT

abundance: .
len: 17
v_gene: TRBV4-3
j_gene: TRBJ1-6
d_gene: .
CDR3aa: CASSQETVGLHNSPLHF
CDR3nt: TGCGCCAGCAGCCAAGAAACAGTAGGGCTTCATAATTCACCCCTCCACTTT

abundance: few
len: 15
v_gene: TRBV4-1
j_gene: TRBJ2-7
d_gene: TRBD1
CDR3aa: CASSPRDSTPYEQYF
CDR3nt: TGCGCCAGCAGCCCTCGGGACAGTACACCCTACGAGCAGTACTTC

abundance: few
len: 13
v_gene: TRBV7-2
j_gene: TRBJ1-2
d_gene: .
CDR3aa: CASSRNGDYGYTF
CDR3nt: TGTGCCAGCAGCAGAAATGGAGACTATGGCTACACCTTC

abundance: .
len: 13
v_gene: TRBV18
j_gene: TRBJ2-5
d_gene: .
CDR3aa: CASSPGSGETQYF
CDR3nt: TGTGCCAGCTCACCAGGGAGTGGTGAGACCCAGTACTTC

abundance: .
len: 13
v_gene: TRBV29-1
j_gene: TRBJ1-1
d_gene: TRBD1
CDR3aa: CSVEGQGASEAFF
CDR3nt: TGCAGCGTTGAAGGACAGGGAGCCTCTGAAGCTTTCTTT

abundance: .
len: 13
v_gene: TRBV20-1
j_gene: TRBJ1-2
d_gene: TRBD1
CDR3aa: CSAGHPGGYGYTF
CDR3nt: TGCAGTGCTGGACACCCAGGGGGCTATGGCTACACCTTC